These T cell receptor beta chains were read from a single sample in a study of shared clonotypes between healthy human individuals. The assay was immunoSEQ multiplex PCR, and TCRdb's table has in-frame clones only and misses some. The sample carries roughly 450,000 clones, 79% recorded once. Sequencing input: PBMCs. The receptors come from a woman aged 40 to 50 in good health. Some clones in this sample may be carry-over from other donors' samples. Both conserved end residues are part of each CDR3. The D gene is left open where the match is weak. Only some rows state a clone size, as once, few, many or a class for expanded clones.

v_call	d_call	j_call	clone_size	cdr3_nt	cdr3_aa
TRBV11-2	-	TRBJ1-3	once	TGTGCCAGCAGCTTGCGGGGTCTGGCTGGAAACACCATATATTTT	CASSLRGLAGNTIYF
TRBV6-5	-	TRBJ2-2	-	TGTGCCAGTCGGCCCAGACTTACCGGGGAGCTGTTTTTT	CASRPRLTGELFF
TRBV27	TRBD1	TRBJ2-7	-	TGTGCCAGCAGCTACAGGGGTACCGACTACGAGCAGTACTTC	CASSYRGTDYEQYF
TRBV4-2	-	TRBJ1-2	once	TGTGCCAGCATAGGGGAGGGGAGGATGGGCTACACCTTC	CASIGEGRMGYTF
TRBV11-2	-	TRBJ2-1	few	TGTGCCAGCAGCTTAGCAGTCGCTATTGAGCAGTTCTTC	CASSLAVAIEQFF
TRBV7-2	-	TRBJ2-1	-	TGTGCCAGCGGGGACCAGCTTCCGGGGAATGAGCAGTTCTTC	CASGDQLPGNEQFF
TRBV28	TRBD2	TRBJ2-7	many	TGTGCCAGCAGTCCTAGCGGGATGAGCCCCTACGAGCAGTACTTC	CASSPSGMSPYEQYF
TRBV6-5	-	TRBJ1-6	-	TGTGCCAGCCGATTGATAGGCGCAGGACCCCTCCACTTT	CASRLIGAGPLHF
TRBV9	-	TRBJ2-1	once	TGTGCCAGCAGCCCAGGCCGGGCCTACAATGAGCAGTTCTTC	CASSPGRAYNEQFF
TRBV6-1	-	TRBJ2-2	few	TGTGCCAGCAGTCCCGCGAAGACCGACACCGGGGAGCTGTTTTTT	CASSPAKTDTGELFF
TRBV13	TRBD2	TRBJ2-7	few	TGTGCCAGCAGCTCCAAGGGCGGGACTAGCGCCTACTACGAGCAGTACTTC	CASSSKGGTSAYYEQYF
TRBV6-5	-	TRBJ2-7	-	TGTGCCAGCAGCTCCGGCGACAGCTCCTACGAGCAGTACTTC	CASSSGDSSYEQYF
TRBV7-2	-	TRBJ2-7	-	TGTGCCAGCAGCCCCCACAGGGCTACCTACGAGCAGTACTTC	CASSPHRATYEQYF
TRBV27	-	TRBJ1-2	-	TGTGCCAGCAGTTTAGGATTCGGGGACTATGGCTACACCTTC	CASSLGFGDYGYTF
TRBV6-6	-	TRBJ2-7	-	TGTGCCAGCAGTTACGAGGAAACGGGCTCCTACGAGCAGTACTTC	CASSYEETGSYEQYF
TRBV5-1	TRBD2	TRBJ2-3	once	TGCGCCAGCAGCCCGGGACTAGCGGAGAGCACAGATACGCAGTATTTT	CASSPGLAESTDTQYF
TRBV7-2	-	TRBJ2-1	-	TGTGCCAGCAGCCGGGGTCGTTACAATGAGCAGTTCTTC	CASSRGRYNEQFF
TRBV7-9	TRBD1	TRBJ1-1	-	TGTGCCAGCCGACAACAGGGGGCGAAAACTGAAGCTTTCTTT	CASRQQGAKTEAFF
TRBV18	TRBD1	TRBJ2-5	-	TGTGCCAGCTCACCGTCAGGGGGCGCTCGGTTGGAGACCCAGTACTTC	CASSPSGGARLETQYF
TRBV30	-	TRBJ2-1	-	TGTGCCTGGAGTGTAGGTTTTGCGGGGTACAATGAGCAGTTCTTC	CAWSVGFAGYNEQFF
TRBV11-2	-	TRBJ2-7	-	TGTGCCAGCAGCCCCTACTACGAGCAGTACTTC	CASSPYYEQYF
TRBV7-6	TRBD2	TRBJ2-3	few	TGTGCCAGCAGCGCGATCGGGACTAGCGGGAGGACCACAGATACGCAGTATTTT	CASSAIGTSGRTTDTQYF
TRBV28	TRBD1	TRBJ2-1	once	TGTGCCAGCAGGACAGGGCCCTCCAATGAGCAGTTCTTC	CASRTGPSNEQFF
TRBV25-1	-	TRBJ2-7	-	TGTGCCAGCGGGGAGACCTACGAGCAGTACTTC	CASGETYEQYF
TRBV10-3	TRBD2	TRBJ2-7	-	TGTGCCATCAAAACTAGCGGGAGTATCCACGAGCAGTACTTC	CAIKTSGSIHEQYF
TRBV4-2	-	TRBJ2-7	-	TGTGCCAGCAGCCCCTCCGGGGGATTACCCTACGAGCAGTACTTC	CASSPSGGLPYEQYF
TRBV12-5	-	TRBJ2-1	-	TGTGCTAGTGGTTTGTTATTTGGACAAGCCGGTGAGCAGTTCTTC	CASGLLFGQAGEQFF
TRBV5-1	-	TRBJ2-5	once	TGCGCCAGCAGCTTGGCCGGTACCCTTAGGGAGACCCAGTACTTC	CASSLAGTLRETQYF
TRBV11-3	TRBD1	TRBJ2-3	once	TGTGCCAGCAGCCCGGGACAGGGAACAGATACGCAGTATTTT	CASSPGQGTDTQYF
TRBV5-1	TRBD1	TRBJ2-3	-	TGCGCCAGCAGCTTACCTCAGGGGGCATTACCTACAGATACGCAGTATTTT	CASSLPQGALPTDTQYF
TRBV4-1	-	TRBJ1-4	-	TGCGCCAGCAGCCCCGGCGGGAATGAGGAAAAACTGTTTTTT	CASSPGGNEEKLFF
TRBV4-2	TRBD2	TRBJ2-7	few	TGTGCCAGCAGCCAAGATAAAGGACTAGTGAATTATGGCGAGCAGTACTTC	CASSQDKGLVNYGEQYF
TRBV4-2	-	TRBJ2-3	-	TGTGCCAGCAGCCAACTCCCTCCCGGGGGCGATACGCAGTATTTT	CASSQLPPGGDTQYF
TRBV5-4	-	TRBJ2-4	-	TGTGCCAGCAGCTTGAAGGACTTCCAAAACATTCAGTACTTC	CASSLKDFQNIQYF
TRBV2	TRBD2	TRBJ2-5	-	TGTGCCAGCAGGGGCGGACTAGCGGGGTTGGCAGAGACCCAGTACTTC	CASRGGLAGLAETQYF
TRBV10-3	-	TRBJ1-2	few	TGTGCCATCAGTGAAAGTGAGGGCCGAACCTATGGCTACACCTTC	CAISESEGRTYGYTF